These T cell receptor beta chains were read from a single sample in a study of T-cell reconstitution after alpha-beta-depleted transplantation in children. TCRdb reanalysed the PCR reads using MiXCR and keeps one entry per CDR3 protein. The sample lists 210,000 or so distinct CDR3 sequences, 8% to 10% occurring once. The source was PBMCs from the stem cell graft donor, collected from the stem cell graft. The receptors were gathered from a human donor who donated a stem cell graft to a child with acute lymphoblastic leukemia. Each CDR3 is given with its conserved first and last residue. A D gene is named only where the DNA matches it firmly. Rows give clone size only sometimes, using once, few, many, or a class for an expanded clone.

v_gene	abundance	j_gene	d_gene	CDR3aa	CDR3nt
TRBV29-1	few	TRBJ1-1	-	CSVDRTEGEAFF	TGCAGCGTTGACAGGACGGAGGGTGAAGCTTTCTTT
TRBV7-8	few	TRBJ2-2	TRBD1	CASSSLDRDRDTGELFF	TGTGCCAGCAGCTCACTTGACCGGGACAGGGACACCGGGGAGCTGTTTTTT
TRBV25-1	-	TRBJ1-4	-	CASSERVWEKLFF	TGTGCCAGCAGTGAAAGGGTTTGGGAAAAACTGTTTTTT
TRBV12-3/TRBV12-4	many	TRBJ1-3	-	CASSLSGLLSGNTIYF	TGTGCCAGCAGTTTGTCGGGACTCCTATCTGGAAACACCATATATTTT
TRBV18	few	TRBJ2-7	-	CASSESDGGDYEQYF	TGTGCCAGCTCCGAGTCGGACGGAGGAGACTACGAGCAGTACTTC
TRBV4-1	-	TRBJ1-2	TRBD1	CASSLQGQGGDGYTF	TGCGCCAGCAGCCTTCAGGGACAGGGAGGGGATGGCTACACCTTC
TRBV12-3/TRBV12-4	many	TRBJ2-3	-	CASSFPSRDKSTDTQYF	TGTGCCAGCAGTTTTCCTAGCCGGGACAAAAGCACAGATACGCAGTATTTT
TRBV6-1	-	TRBJ1-1	TRBD1	CASSPWRQGGLAFF	TGTGCCAGCAGCCCTTGGCGACAGGGCGGCTTGGCTTTCTTT
TRBV7-9	-	TRBJ2-1	TRBD2	CASSLATSGAFEQFF	TGTGCCAGCAGCTTAGCGACTAGCGGGGCCTTTGAGCAGTTCTTC
TRBV5-1	-	TRBJ1-1	-	CASSRSGQTFTEAFF	TGCGCCAGCAGCCGATCCGGACAGACCTTCACTGAAGCTTTCTTT
TRBV5-1	few	TRBJ2-5	-	CASSFDRTQETQYF	TGCGCCAGCAGCTTTGACAGGACCCAAGAGACCCAGTACTTC
TRBV29-1	few	TRBJ2-3	TRBD2	CSVVVGTSGGGDTQYF	TGCAGCGTTGTAGTAGGGACTAGCGGGGGAGGAGATACGCAGTATTTT
TRBV7-2	-	TRBJ2-2	-	CASSAPQGGLNTGELFF	TGTGCCAGCAGCGCACCCCAGGGAGGCTTAAACACCGGGGAGCTGTTTTTT
TRBV11-2	many	TRBJ2-2	-	CASSLEMGRNTGELFF	TGTGCCAGCAGCTTAGAGATGGGTCGAAACACCGGGGAGCTGTTTTTT
TRBV2	-	TRBJ1-4	-	CASSEFNPKDEKLFF	TGTGCCAGCAGTGAATTCAACCCCAAGGACGAAAAACTGTTTTTT
TRBV14	-	TRBJ2-5	-	CASTSAGSPRTQYF	TGTGCCAGTACCTCGGCAGGATCCCCGCGGACCCAGTACTTC